The clone carrying this TCR beta chain was seen only once. This entry comes from a study of cytomegalovirus exposure and HLA in healthy donors. Germline CDR1 and CDR2: SGHTA and FQGNSA. This CDR3 is built from 17 residues. Trimming removed 5 bases from V and 5 bases from J, with 22 bases in between. The primer mix had 60 Vbeta and 13 Jbeta primers. Method: immunoSEQ multiplex PCR; TCRdb's copy keeps in-frame clones and lacks some. The sample holds about 130,000 clones, just under 85% seen once. The receptor's source is a boy between 2 and 10 years old in good health and CMV-seronegative. The rearrangement links TRBV7-2 to TRBJ1-5; D possibly corresponds to TRBD1 (6 bases). The sample consisted of PBMCs. CDR3 coding DNA: TGTGCCAGCAGCCAGAGGGGGGGGCGGGGGGCGCATCAGCCCCAGCATTTT. Translating it yields CASSQRGGRGAHQPQHF.